A single sample is the source of the 32 T cell receptor beta chains below, sequenced in a study of blood T cell repertoires in COVID-19. TCRdb keeps only in-frame clones here, not all; method: immunoSEQ multiplex PCR. The table has about 310,000 clones, 70% to 90% seen once. Source material: PBMCs or T cells enriched from blood (not recorded which). The receptors shown here come from a young man who had recovered from COVID-19.

The rearrangement joins TRBV7-9 to TRBJ1-1; 7 bases are shared with TRBD1. Per the germline V gene, CDR1 is SEHNR and CDR2 is FQNEAQ (reference sequence). The CDR3 spans 15 residues. V trimming: 2 bases; J trimming: 1 base; junction bases outside the gene matches: 4. The CDR3 loop reads CASSLKGARNTEAFF. CDR3 DNA: TGTGCCAGCAGCTTAAAGGGGGCGAGGAACACTGAAGCTTTCTTT.

J is TRBJ2-5 and V is TRBV28, with D uncertain. The germline V gene encodes CDR1 MDHEN and CDR2 SYDVKM. Trimming pared 5 bases from V and 2 bases from J, leaving 12 bases between. The CDR3 spans 14 residues. CDR3 nucleotides: TGTGCCAGCAGTCCCCGACACCCACAAGAGACCCAGTACTTC. Amino acids: CASSPRHPQETQYF.

J is TRBJ2-1 and V is TRBV7-9; TRBD1 is a possible D gene (6 bases). This CDR3 contains 15 residues. V was shortened by 2 bases and J by 5 bases, with 13 bases between the two germline ends. CDR1 is SEHNR, CDR2 FQNEAQ, per germline (reference sequence). The CDR3 sequence: CASSLLGAGDNEQFF. The CDR3 DNA follows: TGTGCCAGCAGCTTATTAGGGGCAGGGGACAATGAGCAGTTCTTC.

The chain carries TRBV3-1 (or the pseudogene TRBV3-2) and TRBJ2-1, with a weak D call TRBD2 (5 bases). Trimming removed 1 base from V and 10 bases from J, with 8 bases in between. Germline V gene data show CDR1 as LGHDT and CDR2 as YNNKEL (reference sequence). The CDR3 has 12 amino acids. CDR3 nucleotides: TGTGCCAGCAGCCAAGTGCGCGGGGAGCAGTTCTTC. The encoded protein is CASSQVRGEQFF.

This clone was observed once. The CDR3 nucleotides are TGTGCCAGCAGGTACGGACACTTGAACACTGAAGCTTTCTTT. Its protein product is CASRYGHLNTEAFF. This chain links TRBV6-2 or TRBV6-3 with TRBJ1-1; a possible D gene is TRBD1 (5 bases). Looked up from germline, CDR1 is MNHEY and CDR2 is SVGEGT. This CDR3 comprises 14 residues. V was clipped by 6 bases and J by 0 bases, with 11 bases between them.

The V and J genes are TRBV3-1 (or the pseudogene TRBV3-2) and TRBJ1-2; 9 positions agree with TRBD1. Germline V gives CDR1 LGHDT, CDR2 YNNKEL (reference sequence). The V segment lost 5 bases and the J segment 4 bases; nucleotides outside the gene matches: 26. The CDR3 runs to 21 residues. CDR3 in amino acids: CASSFGTGRERFSEHLYGYTF. CDR3 nucleotide sequence: TGTGCCAGCAGCTTCGGGACAGGGAGGGAGCGCTTTAGCGAACACCTCTATGGCTACACCTTC.

V usage is TRBV6-1 and J usage is TRBJ1-5; 8 nucleotides match TRBD1. J was trimmed by 2 bases and V by 0 bases; bases with no gene match: 6. From germline, CDR1 is MNHNS and CDR2 SASEGT. This CDR3 is 17 amino acids long. CDR3 coding DNA: TGTGCCAGCAGTGAAGCGGGGACAGGTTGGGGCAATCAGCCCCAGCATTTT. Its translation: CASSEAGTGWGNQPQHF.

The CDR3 region has the DNA TGTGCCAGCAAGGGGGTTCTCATTGAAGCTTTCTTT. This sequence encodes CASKGVLIEAFF. V and J are TRBV28 and TRBJ1-1; weak D call: TRBD1 (6 bases). V lost 7 bases and J 7 bases, leaving 13 bases between the germline ends. CDR1 and CDR2 (germline): MDHEN, SYDVKM. The length of the CDR3 is 12 residues.

The chain is built from TRBV5-4 and TRBJ1-1; D uncertain. Germline CDR1 is SGHNT and CDR2 is YYREEE (reference sequence). Between the trimmed V and J ends, which lost 4 bases and 4 bases, there was a span of 11 bases. This CDR3 comprises 13 residues. The CDR3 DNA is TGTGCCAGCAGCCTGGGAGGTACCACTGAAGCTTTCTTT. It translates to CASSLGGTTEAFF. The full variable domain, rest sourced from reference TRBV5-4 and TRBJ1-1, is ETGVTQSPTHLIKTRGQQVTLRCSSQSGHNTVSWYQQALGQGPQFIFQYYREEENGRGNFPPRFSGLQFPNYSSELNVNALELDDSALYLCASSLGGTTEAFFGQGTRLTVV.

J is TRBJ1-4 and V is TRBV7-2; a weak D match, TRBD1 (5 bases). Germline-derived CDR1 and CDR2 are SGHTA and FQGNSA. The V gene lost 2 bases and the J gene lost 1 base, with 14 bases spanning the gap. The CDR3 has 17 residues. The CDR3 DNA sequence: TGTGCCAGCAGCTTAAGCGCAGGGCCTATAACTAATGAAAAACTGTTTTTT. This sequence encodes CASSLSAGPITNEKLFF.

This sequence joins TRBV6-5 and TRBJ2-5; D is perhaps TRBD2 (6 bases). V was pared by 6 bases and J by 5 bases, with 19 bases between. The CDR3 has 15 residues. Per the germline V gene, CDR1 is MNHEY and CDR2 is SVGAGI. CDR3 coding DNA: TGTGCCAGCAGGAGCGCCTTAGCGGTCTGGGAGACCCAGTACTTC. This translates into CASRSALAVWETQYF.

The chain uses TRBV4-1 and TRBJ1-6; TRBD1 matches at 11 bases. Germline lookup yields CDR1 MGHRA and CDR2 YSYEKL. The CDR3 is made up of 18 amino acids. Losses at the gene ends were 4 bases for V and 9 bases for J; bases not matched to a gene: 14. The CDR3 DNA reads as TGCGCCAGCAGCCTGGGGGAGGGACAGGGGGAGTGGGGTTCACCCCTCCACTTT. The encoded protein is CASSLGEGQGEWGSPLHF.

The chain uses TRBV30 and TRBJ1-1; a weak D match, TRBD1 (5 bases). V lost 1 base and J 2 bases, leaving 8 bases between the germline ends. From germline, CDR1 is GTSNPN and CDR2 SVGIG (reference sequence). There are 13 residues in the CDR3. For the CDR3, the DNA is TGTGCCTGGAGTGCAGACAGTAACACTGAAGCTTTCTTT. As protein: CAWSADSNTEAFF.

Here the CDR3 DNA reads TGTGCCAGCAGGATTCTGGGTCCCGGGGGGTTATCTGGAAACACCATATATTTT. Encoded protein: CASRILGPGGLSGNTIYF. The V and J genes are TRBV13 and TRBJ1-3; tentatively, D is TRBD1 (5 bases). With 6 bases removed from V and 1 base from J, the gap between germline ends came to 22 bases. This CDR3 has 18 amino acids. Germline V CDR1 and CDR2: PRHDT, FYEKMQ (reference sequence).

This clone was seen more than once but under ten times. The chain couples TRBV9 to TRBJ1-2; 8 nucleotides agree with TRBD1. CDR1 and CDR2 from the germline V gene are SGDLS and YYNGEE. V was pared by 3 bases and J by 5 bases, with 3 bases of the junction left unmatched. This CDR3 comprises 13 residues. The CDR3 nucleotides read TGTGCCAGCAGCGCCGGGACAGGATATGGCTACACCTTC. The encoded protein is CASSAGTGYGYTF.

The rearrangement links TRBV29-1 to TRBJ2-5, with 8 bases fitting TRBD1. V shed 7 bases and J 4 bases; nucleotides not matched to a gene: 5. The CDR3 extends over 12 amino acids. Germline CDR1 SQVTM, CDR2 ANQGSEA. The CDR3 spells CSAMQGAETQYF. As DNA, the CDR3 is TGCAGCGCGATGCAGGGGGCAGAGACCCAGTACTTC.

This clone has only one observation. The gene calls are TRBV7-2 and TRBJ1-2; TRBD1 agrees at 8 bases. This CDR3 has 15 amino acids. Unmatched junction bases numbered 10, after V lost 6 bases and J lost 4 bases. In germline, CDR1 is SGHTA, CDR2 FQGNSA. Written as DNA, the CDR3 is TGTGCCAGCAGTCCCAGACAGGGGCTCCCCTATGGCTACACCTTC. Encoded protein: CASSPRQGLPYGYTF. The full variable domain, its missing parts supplied by reference TRBV7-2 and TRBJ1-2, is GAGVSQSPSNKVTEKGKDVELRCDPISGHTALYWYRQSLGQGLEFLIYFQGNSAPDKSGLPSDRFSAERTGGSVSTLTIQRTQQEDSAVYLCASSPRQGLPYGYTFGSGTRLTVV.

This chain joins TRBV18 and TRBJ2-5, with D possibly TRBD2 on 7 matching bases. The ends were cut back, 2 bases at V and 7 bases at J, with 14 bases in the middle. The V gene's germline CDR1 is KGHSH and CDR2 LQKENI. The CDR3 is 14 residues long. The chain's CDR3 is CASSPATGRGTQYF. The CDR3 nucleotides read TGTGCCAGCTCACCAGCTACAGGGAGGGGGACCCAGTACTTC.

The genes are TRBV2 and TRBJ2-6; D is perhaps TRBD2 (5 bases). Germline V CDR1 and CDR2: SNHLY, FYNNEI. Deletions cut 6 bases from V and 4 bases from J, with 13 bases between. The CDR3 has 15 residues. In nucleotides, the CDR3 is TGTGCCAGCAGGGCGGATCTAGCCGGGGCCAACGTCCTGACTTTC. Amino acids: CASRADLAGANVLTF.

V gene TRBV5-1 combines with J gene TRBJ1-2; no clear D. Per the germline V gene, CDR1 is SGHRS and CDR2 is YFSETQ. The CDR3 is 12 residues long. V was clipped by 2 bases and J by 8 bases, with 10 bases between them. The CDR3 region is CASSFPHRGYTF. In DNA, the CDR3 is TGCGCCAGCAGCTTCCCACACCGCGGCTACACCTTC.

The chain couples TRBV27 to TRBJ1-6; TRBD1 matches at 8 bases. V gave up 5 bases and J gave up 11 bases; unmatched junction bases: 2. The CDR3 covers 12 residues. Germline V gene lookup returns CDR1 MNHEY and CDR2 SMNVEV (reference sequence). CDR3 sequence (DNA): TGTGCCAGCAGTCCAGGGGGCGCACCCCTCCACTTT. This gives the protein CASSPGGAPLHF.

The genes are TRBV6-1 and TRBJ2-7; the match to TRBD2 covers 8 bases. The CDR3 is made up of 15 amino acids. J was trimmed by 3 bases and V by 2 bases; bases with no gene match: 6. CDR1 is MNHNS and CDR2 is SASEGT in the germline V gene. CDR3 in DNA: TGTGCCAGCAGTGAATCGGCGGGGGGATTCTACGAGCAGTACTTC. The encoded protein is CASSESAGGFYEQYF.

The V call is TRBV6-5, the J call TRBJ2-7; D is uncertain. V was pared by 5 bases and J by 0 bases, with 8 bases between. The CDR3 length is 13 residues. Germline values: CDR1 MNHEY, CDR2 SVGAGI. Here the CDR3 reads CASSPQSSYEQYF. CDR3 in DNA: TGTGCCAGCAGTCCACAGAGCTCCTACGAGCAGTACTTC.

The genes are TRBV11-2 and TRBJ2-7; 13 nucleotides align to TRBD2. The CDR3 loop spans 17 amino acids. The trim removed 5 bases at V and 0 bases at J, leaving 7 bases unmatched. Germline V lookup: CDR1 SGHAT, CDR2 FQNNGV. The CDR3 DNA reads as TGTGCCAGCAGCGGGACTAGCGGGGCCCGCAGCTCCTACGAGCAGTACTTC. Protein product: CASSGTSGARSSYEQYF.

A few counts support this clone. The chain couples TRBV9 to TRBJ1-5; 8 nucleotides align to TRBD1. Unmatched junction bases numbered 3, after V lost 3 bases and J lost 4 bases. This CDR3 has 14 residues. Germline CDR1 and CDR2: SGDLS and YYNGEE. The CDR3 protein is CASSAGTGNQPQHF. The CDR3, as DNA: TGTGCCAGCAGCGCAGGGACAGGTAATCAGCCCCAGCATTTT.

The chain uses TRBV6-5 and TRBJ1-6, with 12 bases fitting TRBD1. With V trimmed by 2 bases and J by 10 bases, 6 bases remained unmatched. In germline, CDR1 is MNHEY, CDR2 SVGAGI. This CDR3 contains 16 residues. This chain's CDR3 is CASSYTGTGGGSPLHF. In DNA, the CDR3 is TGTGCCAGCAGTTACACTGGGACAGGGGGCGGGTCACCCCTCCACTTT.

The chain couples TRBV7-8 to TRBJ1-4; perhaps TRBD1 as D (5 bases). Germline V CDR1 and CDR2: SGHVS, FQNEAQ. Trimming removed 4 bases at V and 0 bases at J, with 12 bases between. The CDR3 runs 16 residues. As DNA, the CDR3 is TGTGCCAGCAGCTCGCCGGACACGGCAACTAATGAAAAACTGTTTTTT. Translation gives CASSSPDTATNEKLFF.

The chain links TRBV7-2 to TRBJ1-1; D unclear. The ends were cut back, 1 base at V and 5 bases at J, with 11 bases in the middle. The CDR3 runs 14 residues. Germline CDR1 and CDR2: SGHTA and FQGNSA. CDR3 DNA sequence: TGTGCCAGCAGCTTAGATTTGAGCTTAACTGAAGCTTTCTTT. It specifies CASSLDLSLTEAFF.

This sequence joins TRBV6-5 and TRBJ1-5, with D unresolved. This CDR3 has 14 residues. Germline loops: CDR1 MNHEY, CDR2 SVGAGI. The ends were cut back, 8 bases at V and 3 bases at J, with 14 bases in the middle. The CDR3 sequence: CASQRADYNQPQHF. CDR3 DNA sequence: TGTGCCAGCCAGCGTGCGGATTACAATCAGCCCCAGCATTTT.

The DNA for the CDR3 is TGCGCCAGCAGCCGGCGGGGGGAGATTAGCAATCAGCCCCAGCATTTT. This codes for CASSRRGEISNQPQHF. The chain uses TRBV4-1 and TRBJ1-5, with D possibly TRBD1 on 5 matching bases. Germline V gives CDR1 MGHRA, CDR2 YSYEKL. V dropped 4 bases and J dropped 0 bases, with 13 bases sitting between them. This CDR3 region has 16 residues.

The V call is TRBV4-3, the J call TRBJ2-5, with D perhaps matching TRBD2 (6 bases). In germline, CDR1 is LGHNA, CDR2 YSLEER. V shed 1 base and J shed 2 bases, with 11 bases lying between them. The CDR3 has 15 amino acids. CDR3 bases: TGCGCCAGCAGCCAAGTGGGGGACTCACAAGAGACCCAGTACTTC. Protein product: CASSQVGDSQETQYF.

This sequence joins TRBV9 and TRBJ2-7; TRBD1 agrees at 10 bases. The CDR3 runs 16 residues. The J segment lost 1 base and the V segment lost 4 bases, leaving 8 bases of the junction unmatched. Germline V gene lookup returns CDR1 SGDLS and CDR2 YYNGEE. The DNA of the CDR3 is TGTGCCAGCAGCATGACAGGGGGCCTTTCTTCCTACGAGCAGTACTTC. As protein: CASSMTGGLSSYEQYF.